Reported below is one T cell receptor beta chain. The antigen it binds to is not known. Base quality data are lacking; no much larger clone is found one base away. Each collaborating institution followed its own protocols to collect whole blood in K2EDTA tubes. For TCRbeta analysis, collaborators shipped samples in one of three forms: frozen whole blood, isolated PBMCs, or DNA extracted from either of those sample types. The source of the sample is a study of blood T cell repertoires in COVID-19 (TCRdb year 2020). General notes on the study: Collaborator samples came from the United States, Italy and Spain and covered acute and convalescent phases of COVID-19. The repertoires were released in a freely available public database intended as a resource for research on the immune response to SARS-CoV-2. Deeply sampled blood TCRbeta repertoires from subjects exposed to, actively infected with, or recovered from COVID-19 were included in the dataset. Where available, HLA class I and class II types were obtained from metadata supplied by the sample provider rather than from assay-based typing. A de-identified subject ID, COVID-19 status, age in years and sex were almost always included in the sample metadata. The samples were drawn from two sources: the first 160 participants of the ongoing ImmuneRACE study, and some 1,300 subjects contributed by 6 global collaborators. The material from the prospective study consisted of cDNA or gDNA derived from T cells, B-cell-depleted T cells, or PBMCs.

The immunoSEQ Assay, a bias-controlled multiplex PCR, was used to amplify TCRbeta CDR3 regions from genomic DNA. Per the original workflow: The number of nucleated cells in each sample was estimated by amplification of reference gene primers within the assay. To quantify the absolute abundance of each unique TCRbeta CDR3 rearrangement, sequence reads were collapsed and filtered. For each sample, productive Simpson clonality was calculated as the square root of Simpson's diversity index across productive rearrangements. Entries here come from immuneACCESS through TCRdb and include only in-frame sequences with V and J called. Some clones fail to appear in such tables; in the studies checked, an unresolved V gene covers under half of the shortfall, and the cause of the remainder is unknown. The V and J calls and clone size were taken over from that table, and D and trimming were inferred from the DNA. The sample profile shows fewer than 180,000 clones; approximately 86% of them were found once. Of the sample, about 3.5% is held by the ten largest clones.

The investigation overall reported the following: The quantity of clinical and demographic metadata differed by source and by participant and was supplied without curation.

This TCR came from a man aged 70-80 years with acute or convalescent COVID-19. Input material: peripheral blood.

The DNA is as follows: TGTGCCAGCAGTTACCACGACAGGTCCGACCTCAAAAACATTCAGTACTTC. Translated, it gives CASSYHDRSDLKNIQYF. The chain joins TRBV6-2 or TRBV6-3 to TRBJ2-4; the D gene is perhaps TRBD1, from 6 matching bases. From cysteine to phenylalanine, the CDR3 is 17 amino acids long. This entry keeps only the CDR3 DNA: 51 bases, framed from base 1. V and J lose 2 bases and 3 bases, and a span of 17 bases separates them. Sequences MNHEY (CDR1) and SVGEGT (CDR2) are obtained from the germline V gene.